A selection of T cell receptor beta chains follows, all from one sample in a study of T cell repertoires in aging, cancer and after chemotherapy. In TCRdb, the multiplex PCR reads were re-called with MiXCR into one record per CDR3 protein. The table has fewer than 3,500 distinct CDR3 sequences, approximately 30% seen once. Sequences were obtained from blood. The origin of the receptors is a human donor in good health. CDR3s include the opening cysteine and the closing phenylalanine or tryptophan. D genes are given only for firm matches. The size entry is marked missing in some rows and otherwise reads once, few, many or a size class.

15	TRBV6-5	.	TRBJ2-3	TRBD2	TGTGCCAGCAGTTACACTAGCGGGAGCACAGATACGCAGTATTTT	CASSYTSGSTDTQYF
13	TRBV5-6	.	TRBJ2-1	TRBD2	TGTGCCAGCAGTTACTCGGCCGGGGGGGAGCAGTTCTTC	CASSYSAGGEQFF
11	TRBV20-1	medium-sized	TRBJ2-1	.	TGCAGTGTTAGGACCGACAATGAGCAGTTCTTC	CSVRTDNEQFF
12	TRBV12-3/TRBV12-4	medium-sized	TRBJ1-1	.	TGTGCCAGCAGTTTCGGTTACACTGAAGCTTTCTTT	CASSFGYTEAFF
14	TRBV27	few	TRBJ1-5	TRBD1	TGTGCCAGCAGGCGGGACAGTAGCAATCAGCCCCAGCATTTT	CASRRDSSNQPQHF
16	TRBV7-2	.	TRBJ2-3	TRBD2	TGTGCCAGCAGCTGGACTAGCGGGGGGTTCACAGATACGCAGTATTTT	CASSWTSGGFTDTQYF
15	TRBV5-1	.	TRBJ2-1	TRBD2	TGCGCCAGCAGCCCGGGACTAGTTGTAGGAAATGAGCAGTTCTTC	CASSPGLVVGNEQFF
14	TRBV28	.	TRBJ1-5	.	TGTGCCAGCAGTGGAGGACCTAGCAATCAGCCCCAGCATTTT	CASSGGPSNQPQHF
14	TRBV5-1	medium-sized	TRBJ1-1	.	TGCGCCAGCAGCCCGGGAGGTACGAACACTGAAGCTTTCTTT	CASSPGGTNTEAFF
17	TRBV29-1	medium-sized	TRBJ1-1	.	TGCAGCGTTGAAGATAGTCCCGACATTAAAGGGCCCACTGAAGCTTTCTTT	CSVEDSPDIKGPTEAFF
15	TRBV19	medium-sized	TRBJ1-5	TRBD1	TGTGCCAGTAGTGTACAGGGGATTAACAATCAGCCCCAGCATTTT	CASSVQGINNQPQHF
14	TRBV27	once	TRBJ2-3	.	TGTGCCAGCAGTGACGGGGGAGACACAGATACGCAGTATTTT	CASSDGGDTDTQYF
14	TRBV6-4	medium-sized	TRBJ2-3	TRBD2	TGTGCCAGCAGTGAGCTAGCGGGAGCAGATACGCAGTATTTT	CASSELAGADTQYF
13	TRBV15	medium-sized	TRBJ1-5	.	TGTGCCACCGCCCCGTACCCGAATCAGCCCCAGCATTTT	CATAPYPNQPQHF
14	TRBV30	.	TRBJ1-5	TRBD1	TGTGCCTTTCAGACAGGGAATAGCAATCAGCCCCAGCATTTT	CAFQTGNSNQPQHF
17	TRBV5-3	few	TRBJ2-1	TRBD2	TGTGCCAGAAGCTCAAAGGGTATGACTAGCGGTTACAATGAGCAGTTCTTC	CARSSKGMTSGYNEQFF
19	TRBV6-4	.	TRBJ2-3	TRBD2	TGTGCCAGCAGCGTAGATCCCTTTGTTTTTGCGGGGGGGCAAGATACGCAGTATTTT	CASSVDPFVFAGGQDTQYF
10	TRBV29-1	.	TRBJ2-3	.	TGCAGCGGGGGCACAGATACGCAGTATTTT	CSGGTDTQYF
17	TRBV20-1	.	TRBJ2-1	.	TGCAGTGCTAGACGGCAAGCCCCCGCTAGCTCCTACAATGAGCAGTTCTTC	CSARRQAPASSYNEQFF
14	TRBV5-1	.	TRBJ2-7	.	TGCGCCAGCAGCTTGGGGACAGAGGTCTACGAGCAGTACTTC	CASSLGTEVYEQYF
13	TRBV20-1	.	TRBJ1-1	.	TGCAGTGCCGGGGAACGAATGAACACTGAAGCTTTCTTT	CSAGERMNTEAFF
14	TRBV2	few	TRBJ2-7	TRBD2	TGTGCCAGCAGGGACCGGCGGGGGGACTACGAGCAGTACTTC	CASRDRRGDYEQYF
14	TRBV28	.	TRBJ1-2	TRBD1	TGTGCCAGCAGAAGACAGGGGGCCGACTATGGCTACACCTTC	CASRRQGADYGYTF
15	TRBV18	medium-sized	TRBJ2-1	TRBD2	TGTGCCAGCTCACCGGGGACTAGCGGGAGCAATGAGCAGTTCTTC	CASSPGTSGSNEQFF
15	TRBV27	medium-sized	TRBJ2-2	TRBD2	TGTGCCAGCACCCCCGGGGGGAGGGGCACCGGGGAGCTGTTTTTT	CASTPGGRGTGELFF
15	TRBV5-1	.	TRBJ2-7	.	TGCGCCAGCAGCTTGGGGGGGGTTTACGGCTACGAGCAGTACTTC	CASSLGGVYGYEQYF
15	TRBV27	.	TRBJ2-7	.	TGTGCCAGCAGTTCACCGTCGGGTTCCACCTACGAGCAGTACTTC	CASSSPSGSTYEQYF
15	TRBV20-1	medium-sized	TRBJ2-7	.	TGCAGTGCTGCCCGGACCCTCCAAGGAGGCTACGAGCAGTACTTC	CSAARTLQGGYEQYF
17	TRBV6-1	.	TRBJ2-7	TRBD2	TGTGCCAGCAGTGAGACTAGCGGGGGGGCTGACGTCTACGAGCAGTACTTC	CASSETSGGADVYEQYF
13	TRBV30	large	TRBJ1-2	.	TGTGCCTGGAGTGTCTTAGGCAACTATGGCTACACCTTC	CAWSVLGNYGYTF
12	TRBV7-9	.	TRBJ1-1	.	TGTGCCAGCAGCTTAGGGGGCCTGGAAGCTTTCTTT	CASSLGGLEAFF
16	TRBV5-1	.	TRBJ2-3	TRBD2	TGCGCCAGCAGCCCGGGAGGGAGTTCTCGCACAGATACGCAGTATTTT	CASSPGGSSRTDTQYF